This is a list of T cell receptor beta chains from one sample in a study of blood T cell repertoires in COVID-19. The assay was immunoSEQ multiplex PCR, and TCRdb's table has in-frame clones only and misses some. Of fewer than 200,000 clones listed, approximately 85% were seen once; the top ten hold about 1.2%. Sequencing input: peripheral blood. These receptors were obtained from a man between 60 and 75 years old who had recovered from COVID-19. Each CDR3 is given with its conserved first and last residue. The D gene is left open where the match is weak. Only some rows state a clone size, as once, few, many or a class for expanded clones.

clone_size: -
v_call: TRBV27
cdr3_length: 17
d_call: TRBD2
j_call: TRBJ2-7
cdr3_aa: CASSLSVAGGHTYEQYF
cdr3_nt: TGTGCCAGCAGTTTATCGGTAGCGGGGGGCCATACCTACGAGCAGTACTTC

clone_size: few
v_call: TRBV5-1
cdr3_length: 13
d_call: -
j_call: TRBJ2-3
cdr3_aa: CASRSDSSDTQYF
cdr3_nt: TGCGCCAGCAGAAGCGACAGTTCAGATACGCAGTATTTT

clone_size: -
v_call: TRBV7-9
cdr3_length: 13
d_call: -
j_call: TRBJ1-5
cdr3_aa: CASSLTADQPQHF
cdr3_nt: TGTGCCAGCAGCTTAACAGCTGATCAGCCCCAGCATTTT

clone_size: once
v_call: TRBV6-5
cdr3_length: 15
d_call: -
j_call: TRBJ2-1
cdr3_aa: CASSTTGTTYNEQFF
cdr3_nt: TGTGCCAGCAGTACTACCGGGACAACCTACAATGAGCAGTTCTTC

clone_size: -
v_call: TRBV6-5
cdr3_length: 16
d_call: TRBD2
j_call: TRBJ2-1
cdr3_aa: CASSYSPSGGMNEQFF
cdr3_nt: TGTGCCAGCAGTTACTCGCCTAGCGGGGGGATGAATGAGCAGTTCTTC

clone_size: once
v_call: TRBV18
cdr3_length: 16
d_call: -
j_call: TRBJ1-2
cdr3_aa: CASSPRGQGSTYGYTF
cdr3_nt: TGTGCCAGCTCACCACGGGGGCAGGGATCCACTTATGGCTACACCTTC

clone_size: -
v_call: TRBV27
cdr3_length: 13
d_call: -
j_call: TRBJ2-7
cdr3_aa: CASSLYSSYEQYF
cdr3_nt: TGTGCCAGCAGTTTATACAGCTCCTACGAGCAGTACTTC

clone_size: once
v_call: TRBV3-1/TRBV3-2
cdr3_length: 18
d_call: -
j_call: TRBJ2-6
cdr3_aa: CASSPPIAGLSGANVLTF
cdr3_nt: TGTGCCAGCAGCCCCCCGATAGCAGGACTCTCTGGGGCCAACGTCCTGACTTTC

clone_size: -
v_call: TRBV19
cdr3_length: 18
d_call: -
j_call: TRBJ1-5
cdr3_aa: CASSFFGQRIGDDQPQHF
cdr3_nt: TGTGCCAGTAGTTTCTTCGGACAGCGAATAGGGGATGATCAGCCCCAGCATTTT

clone_size: once
v_call: TRBV11-2
cdr3_length: 17
d_call: -
j_call: TRBJ2-3
cdr3_aa: CASSLGSQSSSTDTQYF
cdr3_nt: TGTGCCAGCAGCTTAGGCAGTCAAAGTTCTAGCACAGATACGCAGTATTTT

clone_size: -
v_call: TRBV27
cdr3_length: 15
d_call: -
j_call: TRBJ2-1
cdr3_aa: CASSLRQEGSNEQFF
cdr3_nt: TGTGCCAGCAGCCTCCGCCAGGAGGGGTCCAATGAGCAGTTCTTC

clone_size: -
v_call: TRBV11-2
cdr3_length: 16
d_call: -
j_call: TRBJ1-1
cdr3_aa: CASSPTWILMNTEAFF
cdr3_nt: TGTGCCAGCAGCCCGACTTGGATTCTCATGAACACTGAAGCTTTCTTT

clone_size: -
v_call: TRBV6-5
cdr3_length: 15
d_call: TRBD1
j_call: TRBJ1-2
cdr3_aa: CASRHTGTDNYGYTF
cdr3_nt: TGTGCCAGCAGACATACCGGGACAGACAACTATGGCTACACCTTC

clone_size: -
v_call: TRBV3-1/TRBV3-2
cdr3_length: 15
d_call: -
j_call: TRBJ2-7
cdr3_aa: CASSQDKAAAYEQYF
cdr3_nt: TGTGCCAGCAGCCAAGATAAGGCGGCAGCCTACGAGCAGTACTTC

clone_size: -
v_call: TRBV5-6
cdr3_length: 15
d_call: TRBD1
j_call: TRBJ2-3
cdr3_aa: CASTFAGTETDTQYF
cdr3_nt: TGTGCCAGCACCTTCGCCGGGACAGAGACAGATACGCAGTATTTT

clone_size: -
v_call: TRBV5-1
cdr3_length: 13
d_call: -
j_call: TRBJ1-2
cdr3_aa: CASSLGPENGYTF
cdr3_nt: TGCGCCAGCAGCTTGGGCCCCGAGAATGGCTACACCTTC

clone_size: -
v_call: TRBV5-1
cdr3_length: 17
d_call: -
j_call: TRBJ2-7
cdr3_aa: CASSFRWVDGPSGEQYF
cdr3_nt: TGCGCCAGCAGCTTCCGATGGGTTGACGGGCCCTCGGGGGAGCAGTACTTC

clone_size: few
v_call: TRBV7-2
cdr3_length: 17
d_call: TRBD1
j_call: TRBJ1-4
cdr3_aa: CASSLNSPGTGDEKLFF
cdr3_nt: TGTGCCAGCAGCTTAAATAGCCCGGGGACAGGAGATGAAAAACTGTTTTTT

clone_size: -
v_call: TRBV4-2
cdr3_length: 18
d_call: TRBD2
j_call: TRBJ2-3
cdr3_aa: CASSQELAGGPGTDTQYF
cdr3_nt: TGTGCCAGCAGCCAAGAACTAGCGGGGGGACCTGGCACAGATACGCAGTATTTT

clone_size: -
v_call: TRBV18
cdr3_length: 14
d_call: TRBD1
j_call: TRBJ2-7
cdr3_aa: CASSLGTGLDEQYF
cdr3_nt: TGTGCCAGCTCTCTCGGGACAGGGCTGGACGAGCAGTACTTC

clone_size: -
v_call: TRBV7-3
cdr3_length: 13
d_call: TRBD2
j_call: TRBJ2-7
cdr3_aa: CASSLAGDYEQYF
cdr3_nt: TGTGCCAGCTCGCTAGCGGGGGATTACGAGCAGTACTTC

clone_size: -
v_call: TRBV19
cdr3_length: 15
d_call: TRBD2
j_call: TRBJ2-7
cdr3_aa: CASSIGGGTTYEQYF
cdr3_nt: TGTGCCAGTAGTATTGGCGGGGGGACTACCTACGAGCAGTACTTC

clone_size: once
v_call: TRBV6-5
cdr3_length: 13
d_call: -
j_call: TRBJ1-2
cdr3_aa: CASSYGGARGYTF
cdr3_nt: TGTGCCAGCAGTTACGGGGGGGCGAGGGGCTACACCTTC

clone_size: once
v_call: TRBV6-4
cdr3_length: 14
d_call: -
j_call: TRBJ2-1
cdr3_aa: CASSDSNRNNEQFF
cdr3_nt: TGTGCCAGCAGTGACTCGAACAGAAACAATGAGCAGTTCTTC

clone_size: -
v_call: TRBV7-8
cdr3_length: 17
d_call: -
j_call: TRBJ2-3
cdr3_aa: CASSLMGRTAPTDTQYF
cdr3_nt: TGTGCCAGCAGCTTAATGGGGCGGACAGCCCCCACAGATACGCAGTATTTT

clone_size: -
v_call: TRBV9
cdr3_length: 16
d_call: -
j_call: TRBJ2-3
cdr3_aa: CASSDPQDIYTDTQYF
cdr3_nt: TGTGCCAGCAGCGATCCACAGGACATCTACACAGATACGCAGTATTTT

clone_size: -
v_call: TRBV7-3
cdr3_length: 16
d_call: -
j_call: TRBJ2-2
cdr3_aa: CASSSQTGANTGELFF
cdr3_nt: TGTGCCAGCAGCTCCCAGACAGGAGCGAACACCGGGGAGCTGTTTTTT

clone_size: -
v_call: TRBV4-3
cdr3_length: 14
d_call: -
j_call: TRBJ1-2
cdr3_aa: CASSQGLQGYGYTF
cdr3_nt: TGCGCCAGCAGCCAAGGGCTACAGGGCTATGGCTACACCTTC

clone_size: -
v_call: TRBV19
cdr3_length: 14
d_call: -
j_call: TRBJ1-1
cdr3_aa: CASSIISADTEAFF
cdr3_nt: TGTGCCAGTAGTATAATTTCAGCGGACACTGAAGCTTTCTTT

clone_size: -
v_call: TRBV9
cdr3_length: 15
d_call: TRBD2
j_call: TRBJ2-1
cdr3_aa: CASSVGLAGGYEQFF
cdr3_nt: TGTGCCAGCAGCGTAGGACTAGCGGGGGGGTATGAGCAGTTCTTC

clone_size: -
v_call: TRBV7-2
cdr3_length: 13
d_call: TRBD1
j_call: TRBJ1-3
cdr3_aa: CASSGGQRNTIYF
cdr3_nt: TGTGCCAGCAGCGGGGGACAGCGAAACACCATATATTTT